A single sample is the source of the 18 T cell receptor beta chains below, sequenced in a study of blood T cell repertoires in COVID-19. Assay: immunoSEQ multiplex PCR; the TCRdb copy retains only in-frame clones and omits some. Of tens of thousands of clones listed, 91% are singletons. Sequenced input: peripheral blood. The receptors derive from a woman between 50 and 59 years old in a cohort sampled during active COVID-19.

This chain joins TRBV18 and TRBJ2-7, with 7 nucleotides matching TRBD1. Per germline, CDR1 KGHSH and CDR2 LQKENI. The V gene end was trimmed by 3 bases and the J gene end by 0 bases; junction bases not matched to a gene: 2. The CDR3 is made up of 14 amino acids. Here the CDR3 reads CASSPDRNSYEQYF. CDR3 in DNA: TGTGCCAGCTCACCGGACAGGAACTCCTACGAGCAGTACTTC. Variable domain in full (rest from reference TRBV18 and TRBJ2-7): NAGVMQNPRHLVRRRGQEARLRCSPMKGHSHVYWYRQLPEEGLKFMVYLQKENIIDESGMPKERFSAEFPKEGPSILRIQQVVRGDSAAYFCASSPDRNSYEQYFGPGTRLTVT.

The CDR3 spells CASRAGTLRDQPQHF. In DNA form, the CDR3 reads TGTGCCAGCAGGGCCGGGACACTCAGGGATCAGCCCCAGCATTTT. The chain employs TRBV28 and TRBJ1-5, with D perhaps TRBD1 (6 bases). V gave up 6 bases and J gave up 5 bases, with 17 bases separating them. The CDR3 consists of 15 residues. Germline CDR1 reads MDHEN; CDR2 reads SYDVKM.

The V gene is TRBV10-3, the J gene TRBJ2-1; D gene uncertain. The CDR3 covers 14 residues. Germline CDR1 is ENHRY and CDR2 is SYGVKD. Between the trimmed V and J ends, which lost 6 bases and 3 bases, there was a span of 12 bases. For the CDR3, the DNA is TGTGCCATCAGGTACAGTGATGTCTACAATGAGCAGTTCTTC. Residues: CAIRYSDVYNEQFF.

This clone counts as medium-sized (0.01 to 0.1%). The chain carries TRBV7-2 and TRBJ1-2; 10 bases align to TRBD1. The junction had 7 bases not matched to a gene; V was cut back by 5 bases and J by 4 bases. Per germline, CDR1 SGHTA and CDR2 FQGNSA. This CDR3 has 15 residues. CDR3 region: CASSAGTGATYGYTF. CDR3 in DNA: TGTGCCAGCAGCGCCGGGACAGGGGCCACCTATGGCTACACCTTC.

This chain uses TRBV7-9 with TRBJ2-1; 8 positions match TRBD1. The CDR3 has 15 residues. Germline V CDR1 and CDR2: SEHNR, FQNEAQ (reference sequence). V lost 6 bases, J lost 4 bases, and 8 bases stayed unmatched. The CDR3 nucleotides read TGTGCCAGCAGTCACGACAGGGGATATTACAATGAGCAGTTCTTC. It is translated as CASSHDRGYYNEQFF. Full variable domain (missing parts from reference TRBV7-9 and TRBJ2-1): DTGVSQNPRHKITKRGQNVTFRCDPISEHNRLYWYRQTLGQGPEFLTYFQNEAQLEKSRLLSDRFSAERPKGSFSTLEIQRTEQGDSAMYLCASSHDRGYYNEQFFGPGTRLTVL.

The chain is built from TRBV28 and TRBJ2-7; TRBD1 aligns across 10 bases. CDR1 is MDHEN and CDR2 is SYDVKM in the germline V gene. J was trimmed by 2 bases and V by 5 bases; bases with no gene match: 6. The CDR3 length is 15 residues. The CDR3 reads CASSPTDRGAYEQYF. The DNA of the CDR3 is TGTGCCAGCAGTCCGACGGACAGGGGGGCCTACGAGCAGTACTTC.

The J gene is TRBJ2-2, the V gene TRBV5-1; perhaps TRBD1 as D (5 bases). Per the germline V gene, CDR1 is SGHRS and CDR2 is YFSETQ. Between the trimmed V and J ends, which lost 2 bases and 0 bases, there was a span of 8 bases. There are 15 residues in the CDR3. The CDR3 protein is CASSFRAANTGELFF. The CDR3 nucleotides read TGCGCCAGCAGCTTCAGGGCCGCGAACACCGGGGAGCTGTTTTTT.

The CDR3 loop is CATSDTGTRGRNEQFF. DNA for the CDR3: TGTGCCACCAGTGATACCGGGACTAGGGGACGCAATGAGCAGTTCTTC. This chain links TRBV24-1 with TRBJ2-1, with 8 positions matching TRBD2. In germline, CDR1 is KGHDR, CDR2 SFDVKD. The V and J ends lost 3 bases and 6 bases, in that order; junction bases with no gene match: 9. CDR3 length: 16 residues.

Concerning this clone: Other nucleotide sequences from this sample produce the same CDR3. This CDR3 reads CASSLGTGNEKLFF. The CDR3 DNA sequence: TGTGCCAGCAGCTTAGGAACGGGTAATGAAAAACTGTTTTTT. This chain links TRBV7-9 with TRBJ1-4; D gene unclear. Germline-derived CDR1 and CDR2 are SEHNR and FQNEAQ (reference sequence). V gave up 1 base and J gave up 4 bases, with 7 bases separating them. This CDR3 is built from 14 residues.

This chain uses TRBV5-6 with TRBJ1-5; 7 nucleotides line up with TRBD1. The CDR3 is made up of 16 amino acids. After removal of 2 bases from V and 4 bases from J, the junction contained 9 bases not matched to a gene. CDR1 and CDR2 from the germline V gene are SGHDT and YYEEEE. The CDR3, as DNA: TGTGCCAGCAGCTTCCGGACAGGAATGTCAAATCAGCCCCAGCATTTT. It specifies CASSFRTGMSNQPQHF.

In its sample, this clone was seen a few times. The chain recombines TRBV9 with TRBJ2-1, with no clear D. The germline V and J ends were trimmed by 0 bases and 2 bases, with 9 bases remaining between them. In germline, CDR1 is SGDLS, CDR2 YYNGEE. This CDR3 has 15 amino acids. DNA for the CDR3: TGTGCCAGCAGCGTAGATGCGTCTGCCTACAATGAGCAGTTCTTC. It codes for CASSVDASAYNEQFF.

The CDR3 region has the DNA TGTGCCAGCAGCTCCCGGGACAAGGCCCTCTATGGCTACACCTTC. As protein: CASSSRDKALYGYTF. The V gene is TRBV3-1 (or the pseudogene TRBV3-2), the J gene TRBJ1-2, with D possibly matching TRBD1 (6 bases). V lost 5 bases and J lost 4, with 17 bases in between. The CDR3 contains 15 residues. Germline V lookup: CDR1 LGHDT, CDR2 YNNKEL (reference sequence).

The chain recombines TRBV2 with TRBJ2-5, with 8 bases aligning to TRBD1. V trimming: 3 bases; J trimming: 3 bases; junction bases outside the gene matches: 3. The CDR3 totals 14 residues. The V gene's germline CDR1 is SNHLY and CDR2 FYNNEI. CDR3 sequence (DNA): TGTGCCAGCAGTGAGGACAGGGCGAAAGAGACCCAGTACTTC. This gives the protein CASSEDRAKETQYF.

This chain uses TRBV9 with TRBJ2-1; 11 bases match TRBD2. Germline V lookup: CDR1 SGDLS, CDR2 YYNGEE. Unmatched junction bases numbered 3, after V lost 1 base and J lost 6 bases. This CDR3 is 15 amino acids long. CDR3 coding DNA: TGTGCCAGCAGCGTATCCGGGACTAGCGGCAATGAGCAGTTCTTC. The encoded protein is CASSVSGTSGNEQFF.

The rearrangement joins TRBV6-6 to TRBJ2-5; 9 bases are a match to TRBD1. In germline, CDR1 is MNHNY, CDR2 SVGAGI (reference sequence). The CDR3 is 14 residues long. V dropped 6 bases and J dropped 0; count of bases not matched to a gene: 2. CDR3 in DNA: TGTGCCAGCAGCGGGACAGGGAACCAAGAGACCCAGTACTTC. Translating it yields CASSGTGNQETQYF.

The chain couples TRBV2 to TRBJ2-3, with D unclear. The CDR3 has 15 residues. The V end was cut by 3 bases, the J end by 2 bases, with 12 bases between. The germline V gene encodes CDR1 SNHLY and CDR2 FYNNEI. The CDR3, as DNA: TGTGCCAGCAGTGATTTAGGCACAGCCACAGATACGCAGTATTTT. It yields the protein CASSDLGTATDTQYF.

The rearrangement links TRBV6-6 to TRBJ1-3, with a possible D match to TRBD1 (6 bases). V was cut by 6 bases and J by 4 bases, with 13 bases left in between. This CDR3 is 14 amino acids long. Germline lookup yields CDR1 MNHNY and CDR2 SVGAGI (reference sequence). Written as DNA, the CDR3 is TGTGCCAGCAGGGCAGGGGATTCCGGAAACACCATATATTTT. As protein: CASRAGDSGNTIYF.

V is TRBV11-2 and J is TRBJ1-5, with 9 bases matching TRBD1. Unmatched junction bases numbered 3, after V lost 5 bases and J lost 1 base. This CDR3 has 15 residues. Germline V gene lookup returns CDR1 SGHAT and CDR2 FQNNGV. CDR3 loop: CASSVGTGSNQPQHF. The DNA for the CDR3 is TGTGCCAGCAGCGTCGGGACAGGGAGCAATCAGCCCCAGCATTTT.